One sample yielded the 29 T cell receptor beta chains listed below, sequenced in a study of blood T cell repertoires in COVID-19. The table came from immunoSEQ multiplex PCR; TCRdb's copy has only in-frame clones and leaves some out. The sample records 130,000 to 150,000 clones, approximately 85% being singletons. The material sequenced was peripheral blood. Receptors were obtained from a human donor with acute or convalescent COVID-19. The donor label of this sample is uncertain.

This clone was counted a few times. This chain connects TRBV24-1 to TRBJ2-7; a possible D gene is TRBD2 (5 bases). Per the germline V gene, CDR1 is KGHDR and CDR2 is SFDVKD. V was cut by 5 bases and J by 0 bases, with 10 bases left in between. The CDR3 sequence is 14 residues long. Here the CDR3 DNA reads TGTGCCACCAGTGTAAACAGCGGCTCCTACGAGCAGTACTTC. Translating it yields CATSVNSGSYEQYF.

This clone occurred once. This chain joins TRBV7-2 and TRBJ2-7, with a tentative D call TRBD1 (6 bases). Germline assignment: CDR1 SGHTA and CDR2 FQGNSA. Trimming cost V 3 bases and J 4 bases, with 10 bases left between them. The CDR3 extends over 13 amino acids. The CDR3 coding sequence is TGTGCCAGCAGCTTGGACAGACATTACGAGCAGTACTTC. Its protein product is CASSLDRHYEQYF.

The V and J genes are TRBV19 and TRBJ2-6; perhaps TRBD1 as D (5 bases). V lost 3 bases and J 0 bases, leaving 9 bases between the germline ends. This CDR3 contains 16 residues. Per the germline V gene, CDR1 is LNHDA and CDR2 is SQIVND (reference sequence). CDR3 in amino acids: CASSIDSYSGANVLTF. The CDR3 region has the DNA TGTGCCAGTAGTATTGACAGCTACTCTGGGGCCAACGTCCTGACTTTC. Supplemented by reference TRBV19 and TRBJ2-6, the full variable domain reads DGGITQSPKYLFRKEGQNVTLSCEQNLNHDAMYWYRQDPGQGLRLIYYSQIVNDFQKGDIAEGYSVSREKKESFPLTVTSAQKNPTAFYLCASSIDSYSGANVLTFGAGSRLTVL.

This chain links TRBV19 with TRBJ2-1, with D perhaps TRBD2 (7 bases). The CDR3 consists of 16 residues. Deletions cut 1 base from V and 2 bases from J, with 12 bases between. CDR1 is LNHDA and CDR2 is SQIVND in the germline V gene (reference sequence). The CDR3 region is CASSIVGGGAYNEQFF. CDR3 in DNA: TGTGCCAGTAGTATAGTAGGAGGGGGGGCCTACAATGAGCAGTTCTTC.

The rearrangement links TRBV7-2 to TRBJ1-2; weak D call: TRBD1 (5 bases). Germline CDR1 SGHTA, CDR2 FQGNSA. The CDR3 loop spans 15 amino acids. The ends were cut back, 5 bases at V and 2 bases at J, with 15 bases in the middle. This CDR3 reads CASSAGPGGNYGYTF. CDR3 nucleotides: TGTGCCAGCAGCGCGGGACCGGGAGGGAACTATGGCTACACCTTC.

The chain couples TRBV6-5 to TRBJ1-6; 7 bases map to TRBD1. The CDR3 has 15 amino acids. Germline values: CDR1 MNHEY, CDR2 SVGAGI. J lost 5 bases, V lost 7 bases, and 8 bases had no gene match. CDR3 amino acids: CASILGTVNNSPLHF. The CDR3 nucleotides read TGTGCCAGCATCCTTGGGACAGTAAATAATTCACCCCTCCACTTT.

This clone was detected once. The junction differs from germline at one of its ends, possibly a read error. The V call is TRBV7-7, the J call TRBJ2-1; no definite D call. The CDR3 sequence is 15 residues long. The V gene's germline CDR1 is SSHAT and CDR2 FNYEAQ (reference sequence). The CDR3 loop is CASSPSETYYNEQFF. The CDR3 region has the DNA TGTGCTAGCAGCCCATCAGAGACTTACTACAATGAGCAGTTCTTC.

The CDR3 is CASTFLLAGTYNEQFF. CDR3 DNA: TGTGCCAGCACCTTTCTTCTAGCGGGGACCTACAATGAGCAGTTCTTC. This sequence joins TRBV2 and TRBJ2-1; 9 bases align to TRBD2. Losses at the gene ends were 7 bases for V and 2 bases for J; bases not matched to a gene: 9. The CDR3 sequence is 16 residues long. In germline, CDR1 is SNHLY, CDR2 FYNNEI.

V usage is TRBV18 and J usage is TRBJ1-2, with 9 bases fitting TRBD1. Germline-derived CDR1 and CDR2 are KGHSH and LQKENI. Trimming cost V 2 bases and J 8 bases; bases outside gene matches: 3. This CDR3 has 13 amino acids. Here the CDR3 DNA reads TGTGCCAGCTCACCAAGGACAGGGGAAGGCTACACCTTC. This translates into CASSPRTGEGYTF. Drawing the rest from reference TRBV18 and TRBJ1-2, the complete variable domain is NAGVMQNPRHLVRRRGQEARLRCSPMKGHSHVYWYRQLPEEGLKFMVYLQKENIIDESGMPKERFSAEFPKEGPSILRIQQVVRGDSAAYFCASSPRTGEGYTFGSGTRLTVV.

V is TRBV6-5 and J is TRBJ1-5, with D possibly TRBD1 on 5 matching bases. The CDR3 consists of 13 residues. From germline, CDR1 is MNHEY and CDR2 SVGAGI. Trimming took off 6 bases at V and 4 bases at J, with 10 bases between the two ends. CDR3 nucleotide sequence: TGTGCCAGCAGGCAGGGAGGAAATCAGCCCCAGCATTTT. This sequence encodes CASRQGGNQPQHF.

The V and J genes are TRBV6-2 or TRBV6-3 and TRBJ2-1; TRBD1 aligns across 7 bases. CDR1 is MNHEY and CDR2 is SVGEGT in the germline V gene. V was pared by 5 bases and J by 4 bases, with 8 bases of the junction left unmatched. This CDR3 contains 15 residues. In DNA, the CDR3 is TGTGCCAGCAGTGAGATGGGGACAGCTTACAATGAGCAGTTCTTC. This encodes CASSEMGTAYNEQFF.

This clone occurred once. The V call is TRBV7-4, the J call TRBJ1-3; TRBD1 matches at 7 bases. The CDR3 covers 15 residues. In germline, CDR1 is SGHVT, CDR2 SQSDAQ. V trimming: 4 bases; J trimming: 5 bases; junction bases outside the gene matches: 8. Here the CDR3 reads CASSSPTGFRNTIYF. The CDR3 region has the DNA TGTGCCAGCAGCTCCCCGACAGGGTTTCGAAACACCATATATTTT.

The chain joins TRBV11-2 to TRBJ2-3; 13 bases are shared with TRBD2. CDR3 length: 16 residues. Germline trimming cut 1 base from V and 5 bases from J; bases unmatched to any gene: 3. Germline-derived CDR1 and CDR2 are SGHAT and FQNNGV. The CDR3 loop is CASSLVGLAGRDTQYF. The CDR3 DNA sequence: TGTGCCAGCAGCTTAGTGGGACTAGCGGGAAGAGATACGCAGTATTTT.

The gene calls are TRBV7-9 and TRBJ2-7, with D unresolved. The germline CDR1 and CDR2 sequences are SEHNR and FQNEAQ (reference sequence). The CDR3 spans 12 residues. Trimming took off 0 bases at V and 7 bases at J, with 7 bases between the two ends. For the CDR3, the DNA is TGTGCCAGCAGCTTAGCCAGCGAAGAGCAGTACGTC. Its protein is CASSLASEEQYV.

This chain links TRBV6-1 with TRBJ1-4; D is ambiguous. Germline CDR1 MNHNS, CDR2 SASEGT. CDR3 length: 15 residues. The V gene lost 2 bases and the J gene lost 5 bases, with 12 bases spanning the gap. The CDR3 nucleotides read TGTGCCAGCAGTGAAATGGGCAGTTCGAATGAAAAACTGTTTTTT. This sequence encodes CASSEMGSSNEKLFF.

V is TRBV21-1 and J is TRBJ1-4; the table's D call of TRBD1 was not tested on the DNA. TRBV21-1 is tagged as a pseudogene. The CDR3 consists of 15 residues. The CDR3 loop reads CASSKVRTQNEKLFF. The CDR3 nucleotides read TGTGCCAGCAGCAAAGTGCGGACACAAAATGAAAAACTGTTTTTT.

The chain combines TRBV30 with TRBJ1-1; D unclear. Per the germline V gene, CDR1 is GTSNPN and CDR2 is SVGIG (reference sequence). The CDR3 length is 12 residues. V shed 4 bases and J shed 0 bases, with 6 bases lying between them. CDR3 protein: CAWKRMNTEAFF. As DNA, the CDR3 is TGTGCCTGGAAGCGAATGAACACTGAAGCTTTCTTT.

This clone was seen a few times. The rearrangement links TRBV4-2 to TRBJ2-1; TRBD1 might be the D (5 bases). Germline lookup yields CDR1 LGHNA and CDR2 YNFKEQ. This CDR3 has 16 residues. Deletions cut 6 bases from V and 0 bases from J, with 15 bases between. The CDR3 nucleotides are TGTGCCAGCAGGGACGTGTCAAGGGGCTCCTACAATGAGCAGTTCTTC. This translates into CASRDVSRGSYNEQFF.

The V call is TRBV4-2, the J call TRBJ1-2, with 9 positions matching TRBD1. Trimming removed 1 base from V and 6 bases from J; junction bases left unmatched: 9. The germline gives CDR1 LGHNA, CDR2 YNFKEQ. The length of the CDR3 is 16 residues. Written as DNA, the CDR3 is TGTGCCAGCAGCCAAGTAGCCGGGACAGGGTCCAATGGCTACACCTTC. It specifies CASSQVAGTGSNGYTF.

The chain uses TRBV11-2 and TRBJ2-1, with D possibly TRBD1 on 5 matching bases. The length of the CDR3 is 14 residues. Germline CDR1 reads SGHAT; CDR2 reads FQNNGV. V gave up 2 bases and J gave up 6 bases, with 11 bases separating them. The DNA for the CDR3 is TGTGCCAGCAGCTTATCGTTCCAGGGCAATGAGCAGTTCTTC. It translates to CASSLSFQGNEQFF.

The chain combines TRBV3-1 (or the pseudogene TRBV3-2) with TRBJ2-2; D may be TRBD2 (6 bases). V lost 2 bases, J lost 1 base, and 14 bases lay in between. CDR1 is LGHDT and CDR2 is YNNKEL in the germline V gene (reference sequence). The CDR3 extends over 17 amino acids. The CDR3 sequence is CASSQSGGTGNTGELFF. CDR3 sequence (DNA): TGTGCCAGCAGCCAATCGGGCGGGACGGGGAACACCGGGGAGCTGTTTTTT.

The CDR3 here is CSASPRHLTSETQYF. The DNA for the CDR3 is TGCAGTGCTAGTCCCAGACACCTAACAAGTGAGACCCAGTACTTC. This chain joins TRBV20-1 and TRBJ2-5; D gene uncertain. Germline loops: CDR1 DFQATT, CDR2 SNEGSKA (reference sequence). The CDR3 sequence is 15 residues long. The V end was cut by 3 bases, the J end by 5 bases, with 19 bases between.

The chain couples TRBV19 to TRBJ2-2; a possible D gene is TRBD1 (5 bases). Germline V gives CDR1 LNHDA, CDR2 SQIVND (reference sequence). V was pared by 2 bases and J by 3 bases, with 10 bases between. This CDR3 region has 15 residues. DNA of the CDR3: TGTGCCAGTAGTATAAGAGGCAGGGACACCGGGGAGCTGTTTTTT. Its protein product is CASSIRGRDTGELFF.

This clone was seen only once. The V and J genes are TRBV28 and TRBJ2-3, with 9 bases aligning to TRBD1. This CDR3 comprises 16 residues. The V and J ends lost 5 bases and 5 bases, in that order; junction bases with no gene match: 11. Germline loops: CDR1 MDHEN, CDR2 SYDVKM. CDR3 nucleotide sequence: TGTGCCAGCAGTCAAAACAGGGGGCGGGATAGAGATACGCAGTATTTT. As protein: CASSQNRGRDRDTQYF. The full variable domain, rest sourced from reference TRBV28 and TRBJ2-3, is DVKVTQSSRYLVKRTGEKVFLECVQDMDHENMFWYRQDPGLGLRLIYFSYDVKMKEKGDIPEGYSVSREKKERFSLILESASTNQTSMYLCASSQNRGRDRDTQYFGPGTRLTVL.

This clone was found a few times. This chain connects TRBV24-1 to TRBJ2-5, with TRBD2 as a possible D gene (6 bases). Germline V gene lookup returns CDR1 KGHDR and CDR2 SFDVKD. This CDR3 region has 15 residues. The V end was cut by 5 bases, the J end by 5 bases, with 17 bases between. CDR3 bases: TGTGCCACCAGTGCCCGAGGCGGGACGAGGGAGACCCAGTACTTC. Translating gives CATSARGGTRETQYF.

The chain couples TRBV11-2 to TRBJ2-7; TRBD1 might be the D (6 bases). Germline values: CDR1 SGHAT, CDR2 FQNNGV. The CDR3 consists of 13 residues. The V end was cut by 1 base, the J end by 5 bases, with 9 bases between. CDR3 in DNA: TGTGCCAGCAGCTTAGCCCCAGGGGACGAGCAGTACGTC. It encodes CASSLAPGDEQYV.

This clone appeared once. This chain uses TRBV9 with TRBJ2-2; D is possibly TRBD2 (6 bases). The CDR3 loop spans 14 amino acids. CDR1 and CDR2 (germline): SGDLS, YYNGEE. The V end was cut by 2 bases, the J end by 6 bases, with 11 bases between. In DNA form, the CDR3 reads TGTGCCAGCAGCGTGTTGGGGGGAGCCGGGGAGCTGTTTTTT. Translating gives CASSVLGGAGELFF.

The chain combines TRBV5-1 with TRBJ1-2; D is unclear. Germline CDR1 reads SGHRS; CDR2 reads YFSETQ. This CDR3 is built from 14 residues. Trimming removed 0 bases from V and 3 bases from J, with 9 bases in between. The CDR3 reads CASSLGGADYGYTF. The CDR3 bases are TGCGCCAGCAGCTTGGGTGGAGCGGACTATGGCTACACCTTC.

The genes are TRBV11-3 and TRBJ1-1, with 8 bases identical to TRBD1. The germline V gene has CDR1 SGHNT and CDR2 YENEEA. Unmatched junction bases numbered 6, after V lost 5 bases and J lost 7 bases. The CDR3 consists of 13 residues. The CDR3 DNA sequence: TGTGCCAGCAGCCCATCGACAGGGGTTGAAGCTTTCTTT. It is translated as CASSPSTGVEAFF. Supplemented by reference TRBV11-3 and TRBJ1-1, the full variable domain reads EAGVVQSPRYKIIEKKQPVAFWCNPISGHNTLYWYLQNLGQGPELLIRYENEEAVDDSQLPKDRFSAERLKGVDSTLKIQPAELGDSAVYLCASSPSTGVEAFFGQGTRLTVV.